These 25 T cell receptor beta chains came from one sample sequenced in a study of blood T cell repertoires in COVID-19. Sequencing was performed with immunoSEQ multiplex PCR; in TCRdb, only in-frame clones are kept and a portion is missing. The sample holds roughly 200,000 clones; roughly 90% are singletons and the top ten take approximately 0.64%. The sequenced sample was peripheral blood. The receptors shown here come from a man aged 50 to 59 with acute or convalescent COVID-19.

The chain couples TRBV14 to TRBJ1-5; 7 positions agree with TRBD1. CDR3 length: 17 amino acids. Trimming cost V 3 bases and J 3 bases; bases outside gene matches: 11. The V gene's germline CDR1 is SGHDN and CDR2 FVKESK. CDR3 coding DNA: TGTGCCAGCAGCCATTTCAGGGGGACCAAAATCAATCAGCCCCAGCATTTT. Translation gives CASSHFRGTKINQPQHF.

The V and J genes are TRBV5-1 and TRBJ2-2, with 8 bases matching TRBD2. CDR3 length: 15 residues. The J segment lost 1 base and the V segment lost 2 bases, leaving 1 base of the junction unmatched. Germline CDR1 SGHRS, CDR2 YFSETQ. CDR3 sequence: CASSLTSGNTGELFF. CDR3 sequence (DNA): TGCGCCAGCAGCTTAACTAGCGGGAACACCGGGGAGCTGTTTTTT.

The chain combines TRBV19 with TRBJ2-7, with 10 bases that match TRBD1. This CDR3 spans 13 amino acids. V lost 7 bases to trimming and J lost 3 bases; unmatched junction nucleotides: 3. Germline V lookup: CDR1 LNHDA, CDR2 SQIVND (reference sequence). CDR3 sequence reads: CASTGQGGYEQYF. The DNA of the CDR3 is TGTGCCAGTACCGGACAGGGGGGCTACGAGCAGTACTTC. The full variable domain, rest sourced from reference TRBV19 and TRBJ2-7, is DGGITQSPKYLFRKEGQNVTLSCEQNLNHDAMYWYRQDPGQGLRLIYYSQIVNDFQKGDIAEGYSVSREKKESFPLTVTSAQKNPTAFYLCASTGQGGYEQYFGPGTRLTVT.

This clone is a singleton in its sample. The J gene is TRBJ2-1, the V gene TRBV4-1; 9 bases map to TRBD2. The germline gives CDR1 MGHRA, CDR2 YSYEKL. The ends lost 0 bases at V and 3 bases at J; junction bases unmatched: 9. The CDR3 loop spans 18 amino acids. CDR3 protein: CASSQDSLSGGLYNEQFF. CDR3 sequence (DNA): TGCGCCAGCAGCCAAGATTCCCTTAGCGGGGGACTCTACAATGAGCAGTTCTTC.

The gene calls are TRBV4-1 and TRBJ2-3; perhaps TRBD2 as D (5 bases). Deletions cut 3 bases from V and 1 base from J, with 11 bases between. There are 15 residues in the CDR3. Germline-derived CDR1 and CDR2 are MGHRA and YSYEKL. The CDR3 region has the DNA TGCGCCAGCAGCCATCCCGGCGGGCGCACAGATACGCAGTATTTT. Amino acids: CASSHPGGRTDTQYF.

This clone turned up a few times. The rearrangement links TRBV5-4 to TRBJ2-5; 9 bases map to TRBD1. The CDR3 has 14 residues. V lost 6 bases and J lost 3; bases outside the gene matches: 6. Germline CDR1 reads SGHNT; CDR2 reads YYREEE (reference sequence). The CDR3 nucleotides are TGTGCCAGCACCCGAGGGACAGGGAAAGAGACCCAGTACTTC. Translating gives CASTRGTGKETQYF.

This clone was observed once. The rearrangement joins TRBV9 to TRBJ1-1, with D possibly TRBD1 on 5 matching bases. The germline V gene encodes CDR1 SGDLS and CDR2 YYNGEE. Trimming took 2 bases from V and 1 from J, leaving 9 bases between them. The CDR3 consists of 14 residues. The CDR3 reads CASSVRVSNTEAFF. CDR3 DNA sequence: TGTGCCAGCAGCGTCAGGGTATCGAACACTGAAGCTTTCTTT.

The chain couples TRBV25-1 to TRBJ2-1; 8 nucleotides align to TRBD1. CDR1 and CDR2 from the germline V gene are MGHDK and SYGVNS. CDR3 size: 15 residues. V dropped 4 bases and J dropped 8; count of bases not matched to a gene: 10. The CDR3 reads CASSAHRTGSHEQFF. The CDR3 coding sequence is TGTGCCAGCAGTGCTCACAGGACAGGGTCCCATGAGCAGTTCTTC.

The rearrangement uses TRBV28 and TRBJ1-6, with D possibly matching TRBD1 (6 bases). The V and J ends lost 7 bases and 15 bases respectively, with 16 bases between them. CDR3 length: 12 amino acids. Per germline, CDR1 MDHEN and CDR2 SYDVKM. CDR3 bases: TGTGCCAGCAACCTCGGGACATCAGTCCTCCACTTT. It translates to CASNLGTSVLHF.

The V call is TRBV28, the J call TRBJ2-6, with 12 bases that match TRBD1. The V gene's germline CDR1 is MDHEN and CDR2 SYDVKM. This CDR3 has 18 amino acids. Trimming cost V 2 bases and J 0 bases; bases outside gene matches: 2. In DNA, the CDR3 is TGTGCCAGCAGTTTAATGGGACAGGGGGCCTCTGGGGCCAACGTCCTGACTTTC. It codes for CASSLMGQGASGANVLTF.

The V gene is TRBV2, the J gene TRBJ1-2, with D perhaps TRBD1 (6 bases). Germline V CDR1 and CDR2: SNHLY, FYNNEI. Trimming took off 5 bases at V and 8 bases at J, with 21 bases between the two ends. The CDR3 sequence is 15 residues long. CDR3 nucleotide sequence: TGTGCCAGCAGTACGTTTACAGGGAGTATTGAGGGCTACACCTTC. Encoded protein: CASSTFTGSIEGYTF.

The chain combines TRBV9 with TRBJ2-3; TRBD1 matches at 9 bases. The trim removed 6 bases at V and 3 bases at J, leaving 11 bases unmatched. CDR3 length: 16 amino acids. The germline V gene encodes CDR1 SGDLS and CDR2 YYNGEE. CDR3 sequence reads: CASMAGDRALTDTQYF. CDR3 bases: TGTGCCAGCATGGCTGGGGACAGGGCCCTAACAGATACGCAGTATTTT.

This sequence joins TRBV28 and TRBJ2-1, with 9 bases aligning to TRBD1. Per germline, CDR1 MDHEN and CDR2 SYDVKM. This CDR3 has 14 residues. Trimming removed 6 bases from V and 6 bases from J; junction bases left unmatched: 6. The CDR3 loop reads CASRGLTGGNEQFF. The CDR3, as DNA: TGTGCCAGCAGGGGATTGACAGGGGGCAATGAGCAGTTCTTC.

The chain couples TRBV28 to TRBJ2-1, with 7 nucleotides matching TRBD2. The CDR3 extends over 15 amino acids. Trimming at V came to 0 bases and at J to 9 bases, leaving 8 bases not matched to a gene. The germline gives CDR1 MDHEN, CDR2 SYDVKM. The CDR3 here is CASSLWAGEGSEQFF. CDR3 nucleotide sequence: TGTGCCAGCAGTTTATGGGCGGGAGAAGGGAGTGAGCAGTTCTTC.

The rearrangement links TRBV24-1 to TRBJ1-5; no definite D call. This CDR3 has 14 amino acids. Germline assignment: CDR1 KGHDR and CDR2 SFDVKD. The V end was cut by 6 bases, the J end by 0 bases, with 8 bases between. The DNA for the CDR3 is TGTGCCACCAGTACTGAATATAGCAATCAGCCCCAGCATTTT. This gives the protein CATSTEYSNQPQHF.

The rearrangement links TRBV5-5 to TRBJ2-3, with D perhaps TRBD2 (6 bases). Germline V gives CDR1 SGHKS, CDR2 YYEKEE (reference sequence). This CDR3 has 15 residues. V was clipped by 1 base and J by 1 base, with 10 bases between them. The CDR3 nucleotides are TGTGCCAGCAGCTTGACTAGCTTTGGCACAGATACGCAGTATTTT. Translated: CASSLTSFGTDTQYF.

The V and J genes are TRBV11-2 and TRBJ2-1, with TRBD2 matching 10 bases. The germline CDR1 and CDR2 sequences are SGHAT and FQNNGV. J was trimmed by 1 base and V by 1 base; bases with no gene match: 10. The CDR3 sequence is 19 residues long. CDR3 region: CASSLVSGRASKSYNEQFF. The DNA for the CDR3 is TGTGCCAGCAGCTTAGTGAGCGGGAGGGCGTCGAAGTCCTACAATGAGCAGTTCTTC.

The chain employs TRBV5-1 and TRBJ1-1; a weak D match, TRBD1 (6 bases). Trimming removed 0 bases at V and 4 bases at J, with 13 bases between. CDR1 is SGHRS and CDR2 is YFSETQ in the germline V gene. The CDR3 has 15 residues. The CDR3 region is CASSLDRVSATEAFF. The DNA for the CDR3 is TGCGCCAGCAGCTTGGACAGGGTGTCTGCCACTGAAGCTTTCTTT. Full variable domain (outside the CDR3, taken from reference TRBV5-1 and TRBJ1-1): KAGVTQTPRYLIKTRGQQVTLSCSPISGHRSVSWYQQTPGQGLQFLFEYFSETQRNKGNFPGRFSGRQFSNSRSEMNVSTLELGDSALYLCASSLDRVSATEAFFGQGTRLTVV.

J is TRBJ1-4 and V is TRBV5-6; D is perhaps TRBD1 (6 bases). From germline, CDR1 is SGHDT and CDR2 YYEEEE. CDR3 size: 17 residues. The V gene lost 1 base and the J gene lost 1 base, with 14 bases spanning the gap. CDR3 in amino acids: CASSLHQGWGTNEKLFF. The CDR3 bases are TGTGCCAGCAGCTTGCACCAGGGGTGGGGAACTAATGAAAAACTGTTTTTT. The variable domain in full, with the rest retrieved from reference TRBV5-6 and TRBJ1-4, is DAGVTQSPTHLIKTRGQQVTLRCSPKSGHDTVSWYQQALGQGPQFIFQYYEEEERQRGNFPDRFSGHQFPNYSSELNVNALLLGDSALYLCASSLHQGWGTNEKLFFGSGTQLSVL.

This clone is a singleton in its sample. The CDR3 reads CASSQEPGLARHNEQFF. Here the CDR3 DNA reads TGCGCCAGCAGCCAAGAGCCGGGACTAGCGAGACACAATGAGCAGTTCTTC. The chain carries TRBV4-1 and TRBJ2-1; 10 bases match TRBD2. Germline V gene sequence: CDR1 MGHRA, CDR2 YSYEKL. This CDR3 is built from 17 residues. The V segment lost 0 bases and the J segment 5 bases; nucleotides outside the gene matches: 7.

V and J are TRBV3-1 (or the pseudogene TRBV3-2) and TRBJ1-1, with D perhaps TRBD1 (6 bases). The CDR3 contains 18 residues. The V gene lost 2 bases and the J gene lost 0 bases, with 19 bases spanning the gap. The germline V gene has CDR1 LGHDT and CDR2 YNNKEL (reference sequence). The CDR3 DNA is TGTGCCAGCAGCCAACGATGGACAGAAACTAAGATGAACACTGAAGCTTTCTTT. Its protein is CASSQRWTETKMNTEAFF.

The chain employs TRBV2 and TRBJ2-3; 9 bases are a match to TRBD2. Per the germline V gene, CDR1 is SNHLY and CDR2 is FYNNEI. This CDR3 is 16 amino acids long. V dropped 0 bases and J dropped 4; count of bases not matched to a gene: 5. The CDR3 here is CASSEARGGAADTQYF. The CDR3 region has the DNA TGTGCCAGCAGTGAAGCGCGCGGGGGGGCCGCAGATACGCAGTATTTT.

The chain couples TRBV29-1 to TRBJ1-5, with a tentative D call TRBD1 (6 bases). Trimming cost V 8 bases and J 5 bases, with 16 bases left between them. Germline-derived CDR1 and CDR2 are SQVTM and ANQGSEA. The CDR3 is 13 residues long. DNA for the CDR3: TGCAGCATAAAACAGGGATGGGATCAGCCCCAGCATTTT. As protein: CSIKQGWDQPQHF.

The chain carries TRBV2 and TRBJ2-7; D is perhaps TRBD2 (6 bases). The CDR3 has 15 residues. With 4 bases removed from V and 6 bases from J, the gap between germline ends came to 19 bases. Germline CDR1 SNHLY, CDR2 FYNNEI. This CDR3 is CASSVEGLYGAEQYV. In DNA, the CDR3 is TGTGCCAGCAGTGTGGAGGGGCTGTACGGGGCCGAGCAGTACGTC.

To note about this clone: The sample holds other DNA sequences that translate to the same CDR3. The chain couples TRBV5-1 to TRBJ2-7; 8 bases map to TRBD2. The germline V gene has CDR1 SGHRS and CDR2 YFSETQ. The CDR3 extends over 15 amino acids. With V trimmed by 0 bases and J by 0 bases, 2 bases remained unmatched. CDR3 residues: CASSLGLAGSYEQYF. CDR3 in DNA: TGCGCCAGCAGCTTGGGCCTAGCGGGCTCCTACGAGCAGTACTTC.